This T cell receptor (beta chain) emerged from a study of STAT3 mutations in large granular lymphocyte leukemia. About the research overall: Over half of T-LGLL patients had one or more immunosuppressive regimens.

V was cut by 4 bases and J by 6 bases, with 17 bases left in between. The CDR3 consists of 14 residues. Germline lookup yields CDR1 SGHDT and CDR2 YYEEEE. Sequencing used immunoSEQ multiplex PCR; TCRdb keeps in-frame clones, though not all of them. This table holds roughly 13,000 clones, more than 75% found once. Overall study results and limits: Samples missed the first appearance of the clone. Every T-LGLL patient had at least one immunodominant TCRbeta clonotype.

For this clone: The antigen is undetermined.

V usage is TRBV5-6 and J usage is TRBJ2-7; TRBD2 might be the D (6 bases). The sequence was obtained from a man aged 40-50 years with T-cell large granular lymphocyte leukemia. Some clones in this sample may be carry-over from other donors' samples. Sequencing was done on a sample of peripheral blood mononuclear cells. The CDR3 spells CASSLGGGLGEQYF. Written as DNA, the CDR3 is TGTGCCAGCAGCCTCGGAGGAGGGCTCGGCGAGCAGTACTTC.